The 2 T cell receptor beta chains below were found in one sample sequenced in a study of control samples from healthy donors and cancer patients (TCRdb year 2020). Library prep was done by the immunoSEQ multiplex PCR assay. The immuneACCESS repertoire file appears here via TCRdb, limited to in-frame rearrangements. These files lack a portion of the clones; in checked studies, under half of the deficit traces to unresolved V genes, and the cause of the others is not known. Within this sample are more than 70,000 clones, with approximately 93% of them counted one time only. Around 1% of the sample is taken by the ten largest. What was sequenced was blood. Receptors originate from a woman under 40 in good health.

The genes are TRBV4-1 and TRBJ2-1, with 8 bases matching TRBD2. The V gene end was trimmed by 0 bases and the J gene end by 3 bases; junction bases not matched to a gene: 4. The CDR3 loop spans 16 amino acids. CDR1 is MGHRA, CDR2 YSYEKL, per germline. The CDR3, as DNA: TGCGCCAGCAGCCAAGATCAACTAGCGGACTACAATGAGCAGTTCTTC. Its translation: CASSQDQLADYNEQFF.

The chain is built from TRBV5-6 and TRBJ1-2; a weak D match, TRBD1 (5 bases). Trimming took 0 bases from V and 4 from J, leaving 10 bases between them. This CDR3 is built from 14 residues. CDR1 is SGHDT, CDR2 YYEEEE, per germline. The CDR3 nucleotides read TGTGCCAGCAGCTTGGAGGTGGACATCTATGGCTACACCTTC. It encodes CASSLEVDIYGYTF.